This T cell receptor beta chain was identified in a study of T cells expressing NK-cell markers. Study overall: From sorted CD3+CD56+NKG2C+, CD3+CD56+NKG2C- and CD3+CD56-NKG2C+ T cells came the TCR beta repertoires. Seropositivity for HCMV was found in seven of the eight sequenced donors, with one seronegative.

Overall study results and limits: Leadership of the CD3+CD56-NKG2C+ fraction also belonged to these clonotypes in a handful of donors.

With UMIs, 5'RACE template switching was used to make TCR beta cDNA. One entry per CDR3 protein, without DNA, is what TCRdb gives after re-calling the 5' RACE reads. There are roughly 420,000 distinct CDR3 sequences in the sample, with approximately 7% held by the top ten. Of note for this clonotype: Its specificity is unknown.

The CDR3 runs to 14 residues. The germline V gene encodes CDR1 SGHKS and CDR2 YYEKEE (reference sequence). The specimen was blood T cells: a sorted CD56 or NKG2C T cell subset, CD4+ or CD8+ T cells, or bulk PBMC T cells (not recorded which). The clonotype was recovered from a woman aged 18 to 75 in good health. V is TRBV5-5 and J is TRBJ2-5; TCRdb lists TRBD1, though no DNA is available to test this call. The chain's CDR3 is CASSLGQIQETQYF.